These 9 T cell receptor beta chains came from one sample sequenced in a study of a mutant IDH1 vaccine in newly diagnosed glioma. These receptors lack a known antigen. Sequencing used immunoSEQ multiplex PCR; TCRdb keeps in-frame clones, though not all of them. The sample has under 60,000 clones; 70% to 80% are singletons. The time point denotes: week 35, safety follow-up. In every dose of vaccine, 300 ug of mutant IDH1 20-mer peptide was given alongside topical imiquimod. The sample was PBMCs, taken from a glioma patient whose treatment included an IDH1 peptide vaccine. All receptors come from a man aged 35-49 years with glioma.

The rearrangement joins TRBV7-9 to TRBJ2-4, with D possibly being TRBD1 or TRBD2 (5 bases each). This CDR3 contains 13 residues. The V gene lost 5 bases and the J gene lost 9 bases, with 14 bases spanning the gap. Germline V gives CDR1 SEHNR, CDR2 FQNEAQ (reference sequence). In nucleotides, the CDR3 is TGTGCCAGCAGCCCCAGAGGTGGGGGCATTCAGTACTTC. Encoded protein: CASSPRGGGIQYF.

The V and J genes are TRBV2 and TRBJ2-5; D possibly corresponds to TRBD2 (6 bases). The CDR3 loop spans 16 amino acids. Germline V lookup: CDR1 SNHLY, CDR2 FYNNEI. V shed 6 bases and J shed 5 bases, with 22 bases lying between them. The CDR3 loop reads CASRAPGGRIGETQYF. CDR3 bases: TGTGCCAGCAGGGCACCCGGAGGGAGAATTGGGGAGACCCAGTACTTC.

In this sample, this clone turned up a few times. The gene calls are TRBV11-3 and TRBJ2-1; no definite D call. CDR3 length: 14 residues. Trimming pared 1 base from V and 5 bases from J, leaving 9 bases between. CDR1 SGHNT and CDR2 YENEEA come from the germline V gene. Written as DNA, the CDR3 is TGTGCCAGCAGCTTAGGGCAGAAGGACAATGAGCAGTTCTTC. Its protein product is CASSLGQKDNEQFF.

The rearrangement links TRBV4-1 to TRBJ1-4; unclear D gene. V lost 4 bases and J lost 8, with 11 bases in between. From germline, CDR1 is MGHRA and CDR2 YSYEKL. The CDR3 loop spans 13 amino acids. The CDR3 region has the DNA TGCGCCAGCAGCCTCATCCTTGGGGAAAAACTGTTTTTT. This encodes CASSLILGEKLFF.

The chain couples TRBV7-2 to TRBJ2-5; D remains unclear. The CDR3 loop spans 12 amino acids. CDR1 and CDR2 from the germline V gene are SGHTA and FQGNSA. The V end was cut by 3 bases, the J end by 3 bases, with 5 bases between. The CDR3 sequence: CASSLTKETQYF. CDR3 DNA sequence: TGTGCCAGCAGCTTGACCAAAGAGACCCAGTACTTC.

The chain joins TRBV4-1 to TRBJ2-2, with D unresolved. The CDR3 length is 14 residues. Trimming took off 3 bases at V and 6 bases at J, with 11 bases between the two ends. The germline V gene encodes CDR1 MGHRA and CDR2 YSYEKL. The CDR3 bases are TGCGCCAGCAGCCAGACCTCCCCAGCCGGGGAGCTGTTTTTT. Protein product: CASSQTSPAGELFF.

This chain's CDR3 is CASSSRVSTNEKLFF. As DNA, the CDR3 is TGTGCCAGCAGCTCCAGAGTTTCAACTAATGAAAAACTGTTTTTT. The chain uses TRBV5-8 and TRBJ1-4, with D unresolved. Germline V gives CDR1 SGHTS, CDR2 YDEGEE. The CDR3 has 15 amino acids. Trimming cost V 3 bases and J 0 bases, with 9 bases left between them.

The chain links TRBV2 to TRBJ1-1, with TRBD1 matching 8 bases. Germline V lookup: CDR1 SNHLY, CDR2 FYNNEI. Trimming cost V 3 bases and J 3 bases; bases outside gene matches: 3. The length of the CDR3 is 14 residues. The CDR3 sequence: CASSDRGQYTEAFF. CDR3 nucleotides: TGTGCCAGCAGTGACAGGGGGCAGTACACTGAAGCTTTCTTT.

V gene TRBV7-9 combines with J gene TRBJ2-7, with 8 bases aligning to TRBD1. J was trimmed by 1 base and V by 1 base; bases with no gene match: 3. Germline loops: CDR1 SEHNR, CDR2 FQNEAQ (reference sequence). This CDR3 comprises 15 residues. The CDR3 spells CASSLVQGASYEQYF. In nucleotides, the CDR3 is TGTGCCAGCAGCTTAGTGCAGGGGGCTTCCTACGAGCAGTACTTC.